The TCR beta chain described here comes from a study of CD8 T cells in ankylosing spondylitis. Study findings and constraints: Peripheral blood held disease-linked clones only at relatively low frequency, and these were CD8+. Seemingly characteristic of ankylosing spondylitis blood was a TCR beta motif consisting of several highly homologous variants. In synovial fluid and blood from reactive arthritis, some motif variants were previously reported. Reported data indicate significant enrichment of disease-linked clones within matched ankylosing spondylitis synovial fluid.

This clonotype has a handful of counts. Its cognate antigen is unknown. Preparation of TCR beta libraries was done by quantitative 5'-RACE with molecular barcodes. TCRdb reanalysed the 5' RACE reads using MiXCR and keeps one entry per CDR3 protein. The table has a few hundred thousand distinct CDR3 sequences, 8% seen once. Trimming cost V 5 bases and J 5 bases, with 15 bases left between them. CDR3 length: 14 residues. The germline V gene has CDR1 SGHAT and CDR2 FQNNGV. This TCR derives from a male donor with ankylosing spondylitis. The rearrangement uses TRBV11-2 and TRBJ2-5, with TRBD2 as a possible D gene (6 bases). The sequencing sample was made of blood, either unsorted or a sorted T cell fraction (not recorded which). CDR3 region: CASSPRAGGETQYF. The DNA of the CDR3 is TGTGCCAGCAGCCCACGGGCCGGGGGTGAGACCCAGTACTTC.